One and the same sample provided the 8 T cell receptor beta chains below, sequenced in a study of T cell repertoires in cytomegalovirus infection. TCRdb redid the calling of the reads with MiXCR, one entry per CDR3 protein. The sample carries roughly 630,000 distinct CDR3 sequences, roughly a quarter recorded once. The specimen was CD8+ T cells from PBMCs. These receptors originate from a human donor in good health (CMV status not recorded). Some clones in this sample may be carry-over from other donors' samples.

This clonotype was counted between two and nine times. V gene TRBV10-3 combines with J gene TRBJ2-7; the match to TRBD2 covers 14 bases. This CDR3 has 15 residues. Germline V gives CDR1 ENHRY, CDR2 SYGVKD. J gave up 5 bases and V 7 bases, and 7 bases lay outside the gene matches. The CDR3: CAIIGTSGGINEQYF. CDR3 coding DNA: TGTGCCATCATTGGGACTAGCGGGGGTATCAACGAGCAGTACTTC.

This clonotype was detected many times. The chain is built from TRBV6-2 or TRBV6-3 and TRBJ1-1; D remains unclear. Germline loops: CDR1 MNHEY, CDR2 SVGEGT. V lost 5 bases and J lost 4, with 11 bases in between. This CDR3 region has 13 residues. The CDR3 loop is CASSNNRGTEAFF. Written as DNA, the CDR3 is TGTGCCAGCAGTAACAACCGAGGCACTGAAGCTTTCTTT.

CDR3 sequence (DNA): TGTGCCAGCAGCGGAGTCGGGGGGACTAGCACAGATACGCAGTATTTT. Protein: CASSGVGGTSTDTQYF. The chain links TRBV28 to TRBJ2-3; 7 nucleotides line up with TRBD2. V shed 6 bases, J shed 0 bases, and the junction held 9 bases outside the gene matches. Germline CDR1 and CDR2: MDHEN and SYDVKM. The CDR3 loop spans 16 amino acids.

The DNA of the CDR3 is TGTGCCAGCAGTGAAAGGGTAGCGGTGAACACCGGGGAGCTGTTTTTT. Its protein product is CASSERVAVNTGELFF. The V gene is TRBV2, the J gene TRBJ2-2; D is possibly TRBD2 (6 bases). The V and J ends lost 2 bases and 1 base respectively, with 11 bases between them. Germline loops: CDR1 SNHLY, CDR2 FYNNEI. This CDR3 has 16 residues.

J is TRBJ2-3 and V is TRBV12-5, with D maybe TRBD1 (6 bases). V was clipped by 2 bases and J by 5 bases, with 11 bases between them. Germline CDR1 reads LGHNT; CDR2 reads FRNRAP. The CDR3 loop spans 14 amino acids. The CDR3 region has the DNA TGTGCTAGTGGTTTGTCAGGGGATCAAGATACGCAGTATTTT. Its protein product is CASGLSGDQDTQYF. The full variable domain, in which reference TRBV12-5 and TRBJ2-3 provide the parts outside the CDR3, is DARVTQTPRHKVTEMGQEVTMRCQPILGHNTVFWYRQTMMQGLELLAYFRNRAPLDDSGMPKDRFSAEMPDATLATLKIQPSEPRDSAVYFCASGLSGDQDTQYFGPGTRLTVL.

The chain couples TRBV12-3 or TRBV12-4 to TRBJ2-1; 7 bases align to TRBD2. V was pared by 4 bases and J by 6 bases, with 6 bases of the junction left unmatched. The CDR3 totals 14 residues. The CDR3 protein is CASSSPRLANEQFF. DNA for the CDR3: TGTGCCAGCAGTTCCCCTCGACTAGCCAATGAGCAGTTCTTC.

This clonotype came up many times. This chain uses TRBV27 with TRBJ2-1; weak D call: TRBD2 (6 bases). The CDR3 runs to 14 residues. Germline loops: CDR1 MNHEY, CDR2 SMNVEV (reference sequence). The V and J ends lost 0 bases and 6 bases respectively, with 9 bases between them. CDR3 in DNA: TGTGCCAGCAGTTTATCGGGACTCCTCAATGAGCAGTTCTTC. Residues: CASSLSGLLNEQFF.

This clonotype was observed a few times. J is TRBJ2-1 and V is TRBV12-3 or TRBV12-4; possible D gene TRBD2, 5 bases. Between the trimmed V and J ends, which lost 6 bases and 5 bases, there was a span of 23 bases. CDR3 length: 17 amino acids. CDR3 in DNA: TGTGCCAGCAGCAACTATCGAGCCCTTTCGGAGGACAATGAGCAGTTCTTC. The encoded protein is CASSNYRALSEDNEQFF.